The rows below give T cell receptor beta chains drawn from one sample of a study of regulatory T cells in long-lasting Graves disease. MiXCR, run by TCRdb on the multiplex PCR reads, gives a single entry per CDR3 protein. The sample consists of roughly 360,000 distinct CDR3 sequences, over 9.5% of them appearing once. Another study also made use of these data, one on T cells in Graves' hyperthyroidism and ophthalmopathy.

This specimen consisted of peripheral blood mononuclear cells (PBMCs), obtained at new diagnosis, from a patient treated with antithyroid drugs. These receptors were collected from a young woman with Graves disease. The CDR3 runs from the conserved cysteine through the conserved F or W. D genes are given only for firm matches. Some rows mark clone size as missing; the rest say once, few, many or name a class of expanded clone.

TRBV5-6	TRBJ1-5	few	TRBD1	CASKQGAGVSNQPQHF	TGTGCCAGCAAACAGGGGGCCGGGGTTAGCAATCAGCCCCAGCATTTT
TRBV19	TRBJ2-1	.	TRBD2	CASSTLRGAYNEQFF	TGTGCCAGTAGTACATTGCGGGGGGCCTACAATGAGCAGTTCTTC
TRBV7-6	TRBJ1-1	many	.	CASSLAVGTNTEAFF	TGTGCCAGCAGCTTAGCGGTTGGTACGAACACTGAAGCTTTCTTT
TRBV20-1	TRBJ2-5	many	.	CSATTYSGDLQETQYF	TGCAGTGCTACTACCTATAGCGGAGACCTCCAAGAGACCCAGTACTTC
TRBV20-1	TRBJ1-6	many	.	CSARDLGGSANSPLHF	TGCAGTGCTAGAGATCTCGGGGGCAGCGCTAATTCACCCCTCCACTTT
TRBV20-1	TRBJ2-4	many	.	CSARDREAKNIQYF	TGCAGTGCTAGAGACAGGGAAGCCAAAAACATTCAGTACTTC
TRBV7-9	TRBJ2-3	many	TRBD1	CASSSSGTGFRDTQYF	TGTGCCAGCAGCTCATCCGGGACAGGGTTTCGAGATACGCAGTATTTT
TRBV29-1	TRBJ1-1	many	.	CSVLLRGSEAFF	TGCAGCGTACTACTGAGGGGTAGTGAAGCTTTCTTT
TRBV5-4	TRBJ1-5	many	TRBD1	CASSSDRGLQPQHF	TGTGCCAGCAGCTCGGACAGGGGGCTTCAGCCCCAGCATTTT
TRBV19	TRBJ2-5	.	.	CASSQSGYRHETQYF	TGTGCCAGTAGCCAAAGCGGCTATCGTCATGAGACCCAGTACTTC
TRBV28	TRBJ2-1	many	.	CASTLGVTAAYNEQFF	TGTGCCAGCACTTTAGGGGTAACGGCAGCTTACAATGAGCAGTTCTTC
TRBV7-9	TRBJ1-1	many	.	CASSLAAQGNTEAFF	TGTGCCAGCAGCTTAGCGGCCCAGGGGAACACTGAAGCTTTCTTT
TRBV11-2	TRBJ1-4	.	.	CASSLLKGFNEKLFF	TGTGCCAGCAGCTTACTAAAGGGTTTTAATGAAAAACTGTTTTTT
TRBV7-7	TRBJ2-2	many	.	CASSLYDRHGELFF	TGTGCTAGCAGCTTATATGATCGGCACGGGGAGCTGTTTTTT
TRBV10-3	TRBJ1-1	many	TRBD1	CAISEGDRGFAEAFF	TGTGCCATCAGTGAGGGGGACAGGGGGTTCGCTGAAGCTTTCTTT
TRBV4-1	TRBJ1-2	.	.	CASSQEGRPSTAGAYGYTF	TGCGCCAGCAGCCAAGAAGGTCGTCCTTCGACGGCCGGTGCCTATGGCTACACCTTC
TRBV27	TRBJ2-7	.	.	CASSPRDTTHEQYF	TGTGCCAGCAGCCCCCGGGACACTACCCACGAGCAGTACTTC
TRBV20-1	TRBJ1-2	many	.	CSASSAAANYGYTF	TGCAGTGCTAGTTCGGCGGCAGCTAACTATGGCTACACCTTC
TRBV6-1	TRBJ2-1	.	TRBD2	CASSPRDYQQFF	TGTGCCAGCAGCCCGAGGGACTACCAGCAGTTCTTC
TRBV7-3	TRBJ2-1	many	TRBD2	CASSLRLAADNEQFF	TGTGCCAGCAGCTTGAGACTAGCGGCCGACAATGAGCAGTTCTTC
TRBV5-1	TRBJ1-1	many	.	CASSEPGRPMNTEAFF	TGCGCCAGCAGCGAGCCGGGCCGACCCATGAACACTGAAGCTTTCTTT
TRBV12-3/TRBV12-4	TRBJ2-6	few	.	CASSLRESWANVLTF	TGTGCCAGCAGTTTAAGGGAGTCTTGGGCCAACGTCCTGACTTTC
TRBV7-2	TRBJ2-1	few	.	CASSLFFSAGASYNEQFF	TGTGCCAGCAGCTTATTTTTCTCGGCGGGGGCCTCCTACAATGAGCAGTTCTTC
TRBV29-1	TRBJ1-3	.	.	CSVVSRGSGNTIYF	TGCAGCGTTGTATCAAGAGGGTCTGGAAACACCATATATTTT
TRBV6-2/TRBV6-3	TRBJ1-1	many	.	CASSYLNTNTEAFF	TGTGCCAGCAGTTACCTCAATACGAACACTGAAGCTTTCTTT
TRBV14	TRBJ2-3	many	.	CASSQDPGDTQYF	TGTGCCAGCAGCCAAGATCCTGGAGATACGCAGTATTTT
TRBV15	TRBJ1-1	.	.	CATGGGGTEAFF	TGTGCCACCGGCGGAGGGGGCACTGAAGCTTTCTTT
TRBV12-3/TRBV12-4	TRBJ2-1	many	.	CASLPNEGRYNEQFF	TGTGCCAGCTTACCTAATGAGGGGCGTTACAATGAGCAGTTCTTC
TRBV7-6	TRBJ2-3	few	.	CASSNGPMSTDTQYF	TGTGCCAGCAGCAATGGACCGATGAGCACAGATACGCAGTATTTT
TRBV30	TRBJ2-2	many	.	CAGVYGELFF	TGTGCTGGGGTTTACGGGGAGCTGTTTTTT
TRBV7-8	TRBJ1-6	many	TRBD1	CASSLVFGTGRSPLHF	TGTGCCAGCAGCTTAGTGTTCGGGACAGGGCGTTCACCCCTCCACTTT
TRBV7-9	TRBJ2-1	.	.	CASNEQFF	TGTGCCAGCAATGAGCAGTTCTTC
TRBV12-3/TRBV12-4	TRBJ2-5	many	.	CASSLAGRQETQYF	TGTGCCAGCAGTTTGGCAGGGAGACAAGAGACCCAGTACTTC
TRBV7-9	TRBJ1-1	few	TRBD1	CASSLGTGGMAFF	TGTGCCAGCAGCTTAGGGACAGGGGGAATGGCTTTCTTT
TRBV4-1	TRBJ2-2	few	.	CASSQSSGGELFF	TGCGCCAGCAGCCAATCGTCGGGCGGGGAGCTGTTTTTT
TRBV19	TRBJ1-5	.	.	CASSRGRDQPQHF	TGTGCCAGTAGTAGGGGAAGGGATCAGCCCCAGCATTTT
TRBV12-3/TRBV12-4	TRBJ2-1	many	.	CASSLGGGGPYNEQFF	TGTGCCAGCAGTTTAGGGGGTGGGGGGCCTTACAATGAGCAGTTCTTC
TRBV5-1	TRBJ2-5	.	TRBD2	CASSSGLEIQETQYF	TGCGCCAGCAGCTCCGGACTAGAGATACAAGAGACCCAGTACTTC
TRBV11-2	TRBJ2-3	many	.	CASSQIRDFGTDTQYF	TGTGCCAGCAGCCAAATCCGGGACTTTGGCACAGATACGCAGTATTTT
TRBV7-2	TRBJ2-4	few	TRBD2	CASSLGLAQYF	TGTGCCAGCAGCTTAGGACTAGCCCAGTACTTC
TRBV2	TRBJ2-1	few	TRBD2	CASRARSWRENEQFF	TGTGCCAGCAGAGCAAGAAGTTGGCGGGAGAATGAGCAGTTCTTC
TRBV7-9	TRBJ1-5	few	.	CASSQTGNNQPQHF	TGTGCCAGCAGCCAGACCGGGAACAATCAGCCCCAGCATTTT
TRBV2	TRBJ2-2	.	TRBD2	CASLRGLAGQNTGELFF	TGTGCCAGCCTCCGGGGCCTAGCGGGACAGAACACCGGGGAGCTGTTTTTT
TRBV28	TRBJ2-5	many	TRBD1	CASKLFRGLETQYF	TGTGCCAGCAAATTGTTCAGGGGGCTTGAGACCCAGTACTTC
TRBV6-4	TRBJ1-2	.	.	CASSDGVGYGYTF	TGTGCCAGCAGTGACGGGGTTGGATATGGCTACACCTTC
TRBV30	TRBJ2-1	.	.	CAWARGYNEQFF	TGTGCCTGGGCCCGGGGGTACAATGAGCAGTTCTTC